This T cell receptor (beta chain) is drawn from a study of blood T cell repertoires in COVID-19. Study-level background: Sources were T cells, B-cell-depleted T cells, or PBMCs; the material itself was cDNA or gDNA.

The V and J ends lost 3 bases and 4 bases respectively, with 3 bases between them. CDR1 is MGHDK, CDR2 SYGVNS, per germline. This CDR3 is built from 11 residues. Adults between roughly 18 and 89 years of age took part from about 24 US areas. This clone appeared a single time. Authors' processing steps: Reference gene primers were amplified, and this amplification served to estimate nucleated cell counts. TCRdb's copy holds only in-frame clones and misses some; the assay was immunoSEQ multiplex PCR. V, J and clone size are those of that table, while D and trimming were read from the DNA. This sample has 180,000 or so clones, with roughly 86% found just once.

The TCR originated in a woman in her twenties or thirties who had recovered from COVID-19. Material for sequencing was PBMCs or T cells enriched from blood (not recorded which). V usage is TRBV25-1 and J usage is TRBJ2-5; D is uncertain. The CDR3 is CASSDRETQYF. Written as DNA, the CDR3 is TGTGCCAGCAGTGATCGAGAGACCCAGTACTTC.